The 10 T cell receptor beta chains reported below all come from one sample, sequenced in a study of T cell repertoires in cytomegalovirus infection. TCRdb reanalysed the reads using MiXCR and keeps one entry per CDR3 protein. In the table there are about 500,000 distinct CDR3 sequences, 30% to 40% of which are singletons. Their cognate antigens are unknown. This specimen consisted of cultured PBMCs, obtained from culture after CMV antigen stimulation. These receptors were taken from a human donor in good health (CMV status not recorded). Some clones in this sample may be carry-over from other donors' samples.

The V call is TRBV29-1, the J call TRBJ2-1; D may be TRBD2 (5 bases). V shed 2 bases and J shed 8 bases, with 16 bases lying between them. The CDR3 totals 14 residues. Germline CDR1 reads SQVTM; CDR2 reads ANQGSEA. The CDR3 sequence: CSVELPGITDEQFF. CDR3 coding DNA: TGCAGCGTTGAACTCCCGGGGATTACGGATGAGCAGTTCTTC.

This clonotype has a count of ten or more. As DNA, the CDR3 is TGTGCCAGCAGACAAACGACGGCGGCCTACAATGAGCAGTTCTTC. Residues: CASRQTTAAYNEQFF. The V call is TRBV6-2 or TRBV6-3, the J call TRBJ2-1, with D hard to call. V lost 6 bases to trimming and J lost 2 bases, with 14 bases between them. CDR3 length equals 15 residues. CDR1 and CDR2 from the germline V gene are MNHEY and SVGEGT.

This rearrangement joins TRBV7-3 to TRBJ1-1; possible D gene TRBD1, 5 bases. CDR1 and CDR2 from the germline V gene are SGHTA and FQGTGA. The V end lost 7 bases, the J end lost 3 bases, and 12 bases lay between the germline ends. This CDR3 comprises 13 residues. The CDR3 sequence is CASKTGAYTEAFF. In DNA form, the CDR3 reads TGTGCCAGCAAAACAGGCGCCTACACTGAAGCTTTCTTT.

This clonotype was observed a few times. The CDR3 DNA sequence: TGTGCCAGCAGCTTCCCGGGATCCTACGAGCAGTACTTC. Protein product: CASSFPGSYEQYF. V and J are TRBV5-4 and TRBJ2-7; D is perhaps TRBD2 (5 bases). The CDR3 is made up of 13 amino acids. The ends were cut back, 2 bases at V and 1 base at J, with 7 bases in the middle. Germline V gene data show CDR1 as SGHNT and CDR2 as YYREEE (reference sequence).

The chain joins TRBV19 to TRBJ2-1; no clear D. V gave up 1 base and J gave up 0 bases, with 7 bases separating them. The CDR3 runs to 15 residues. CDR1 and CDR2 (germline): LNHDA, SQIVND (reference sequence). Here the CDR3 reads CASSIGGNSYNEQFF. The CDR3 DNA follows: TGTGCCAGTAGTATAGGCGGAAACTCCTACAATGAGCAGTTCTTC. Full variable domain (missing parts from reference TRBV19 and TRBJ2-1): DGGITQSPKYLFRKEGQNVTLSCEQNLNHDAMYWYRQDPGQGLRLIYYSQIVNDFQKGDIAEGYSVSREKKESFPLTVTSAQKNPTAFYLCASSIGGNSYNEQFFGPGTRLTVL.

This clonotype has only a few counts. This sequence joins TRBV7-3 and TRBJ2-1; 9 bases agree with TRBD1. CDR1 is SGHTA, CDR2 FQGTGA, per germline. The V gene end was trimmed by 5 bases and the J gene end by 9 bases; junction bases not matched to a gene: 8. The CDR3 covers 14 residues. CDR3 loop: CASSEHRGPSEQFF. CDR3 DNA sequence: TGTGCCAGCAGCGAACACAGGGGGCCAAGTGAGCAGTTCTTC.

The CDR3 DNA follows: TGTGCCAGCAGAGGACTAACATCGAGCACAGATACGCAGTATTTT. Translating it yields CASRGLTSSTDTQYF. V gene TRBV27 combines with J gene TRBJ2-3; maybe TRBD2 (6 bases). V was cut by 6 bases and J by 0 bases, with 13 bases left in between. The germline CDR1 and CDR2 sequences are MNHEY and SMNVEV (reference sequence). CDR3 length: 15 residues.

This clonotype occurred many times. CDR3 sequence (DNA): TGTGCCAGCAGCCTCCGGCGGGGACTAGCGGGACCCTACAATGAGCAGTTCTTC. This sequence encodes CASSLRRGLAGPYNEQFF. V gene TRBV7-2 combines with J gene TRBJ2-1; TRBD2 agrees at 13 bases. J was trimmed by 2 bases and V by 5 bases; bases with no gene match: 9. Germline CDR1 is SGHTA and CDR2 is FQGNSA. The CDR3 sequence is 18 residues long.

The chain is built from TRBV28 and TRBJ2-1, with a tentative D call TRBD1 (5 bases). Germline V gives CDR1 MDHEN, CDR2 SYDVKM. V dropped 5 bases and J dropped 7 bases, with 12 bases sitting between them. The CDR3 length is 13 residues. CDR3 region: CASSLLTANEQFF. The CDR3 coding sequence is TGTGCCAGCAGTCTACTGACAGCGAATGAGCAGTTCTTC. Filled out from reference TRBV28 and TRBJ2-1, the complete variable domain reads DVKVTQSSRYLVKRTGEKVFLECVQDMDHENMFWYRQDPGLGLRLIYFSYDVKMKEKGDIPEGYSVSREKKERFSLILESASTNQTSMYLCASSLLTANEQFFGPGTRLTVL.

The chain links TRBV7-1 to TRBJ2-2; no firm D call. TRBV7-1 is labeled an ORF, and its function is uncertain. The V gene lost 5 bases and the J gene lost 7 bases, with 8 bases spanning the gap. The CDR3 spans 12 residues. As DNA, the CDR3 is TGTGCCAGCAGCCCTCTCGGCGGGGAGCTGTTTTTT. Its translation is CASSPLGGELFF.